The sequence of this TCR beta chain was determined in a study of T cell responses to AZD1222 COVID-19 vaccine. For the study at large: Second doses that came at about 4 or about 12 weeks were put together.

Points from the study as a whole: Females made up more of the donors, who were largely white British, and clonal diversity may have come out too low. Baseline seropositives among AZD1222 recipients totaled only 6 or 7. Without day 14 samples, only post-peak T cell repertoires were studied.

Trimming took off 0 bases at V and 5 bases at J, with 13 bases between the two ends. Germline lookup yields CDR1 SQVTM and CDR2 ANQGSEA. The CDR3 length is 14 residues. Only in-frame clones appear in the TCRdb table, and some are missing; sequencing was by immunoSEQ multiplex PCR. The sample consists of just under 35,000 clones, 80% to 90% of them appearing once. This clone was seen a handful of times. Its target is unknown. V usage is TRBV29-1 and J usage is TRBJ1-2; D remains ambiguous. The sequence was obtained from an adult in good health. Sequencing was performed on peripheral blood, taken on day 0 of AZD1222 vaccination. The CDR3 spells CSVEDSSGRYGYTF. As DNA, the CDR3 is TGCAGCGTTGAAGACAGCTCGGGCCGGTATGGCTACACCTTC.